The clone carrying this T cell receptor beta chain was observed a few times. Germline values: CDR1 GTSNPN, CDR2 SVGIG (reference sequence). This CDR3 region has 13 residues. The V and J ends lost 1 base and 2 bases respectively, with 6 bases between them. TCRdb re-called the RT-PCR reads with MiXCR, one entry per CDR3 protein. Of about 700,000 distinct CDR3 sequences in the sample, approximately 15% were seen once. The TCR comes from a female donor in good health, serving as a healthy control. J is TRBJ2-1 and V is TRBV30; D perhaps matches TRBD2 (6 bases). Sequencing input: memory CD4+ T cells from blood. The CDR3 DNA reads TGTGCCTGGAGTGGGGGGGCCTACAATGAGCAGTTCTTC. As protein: CAWSGGAYNEQFF.